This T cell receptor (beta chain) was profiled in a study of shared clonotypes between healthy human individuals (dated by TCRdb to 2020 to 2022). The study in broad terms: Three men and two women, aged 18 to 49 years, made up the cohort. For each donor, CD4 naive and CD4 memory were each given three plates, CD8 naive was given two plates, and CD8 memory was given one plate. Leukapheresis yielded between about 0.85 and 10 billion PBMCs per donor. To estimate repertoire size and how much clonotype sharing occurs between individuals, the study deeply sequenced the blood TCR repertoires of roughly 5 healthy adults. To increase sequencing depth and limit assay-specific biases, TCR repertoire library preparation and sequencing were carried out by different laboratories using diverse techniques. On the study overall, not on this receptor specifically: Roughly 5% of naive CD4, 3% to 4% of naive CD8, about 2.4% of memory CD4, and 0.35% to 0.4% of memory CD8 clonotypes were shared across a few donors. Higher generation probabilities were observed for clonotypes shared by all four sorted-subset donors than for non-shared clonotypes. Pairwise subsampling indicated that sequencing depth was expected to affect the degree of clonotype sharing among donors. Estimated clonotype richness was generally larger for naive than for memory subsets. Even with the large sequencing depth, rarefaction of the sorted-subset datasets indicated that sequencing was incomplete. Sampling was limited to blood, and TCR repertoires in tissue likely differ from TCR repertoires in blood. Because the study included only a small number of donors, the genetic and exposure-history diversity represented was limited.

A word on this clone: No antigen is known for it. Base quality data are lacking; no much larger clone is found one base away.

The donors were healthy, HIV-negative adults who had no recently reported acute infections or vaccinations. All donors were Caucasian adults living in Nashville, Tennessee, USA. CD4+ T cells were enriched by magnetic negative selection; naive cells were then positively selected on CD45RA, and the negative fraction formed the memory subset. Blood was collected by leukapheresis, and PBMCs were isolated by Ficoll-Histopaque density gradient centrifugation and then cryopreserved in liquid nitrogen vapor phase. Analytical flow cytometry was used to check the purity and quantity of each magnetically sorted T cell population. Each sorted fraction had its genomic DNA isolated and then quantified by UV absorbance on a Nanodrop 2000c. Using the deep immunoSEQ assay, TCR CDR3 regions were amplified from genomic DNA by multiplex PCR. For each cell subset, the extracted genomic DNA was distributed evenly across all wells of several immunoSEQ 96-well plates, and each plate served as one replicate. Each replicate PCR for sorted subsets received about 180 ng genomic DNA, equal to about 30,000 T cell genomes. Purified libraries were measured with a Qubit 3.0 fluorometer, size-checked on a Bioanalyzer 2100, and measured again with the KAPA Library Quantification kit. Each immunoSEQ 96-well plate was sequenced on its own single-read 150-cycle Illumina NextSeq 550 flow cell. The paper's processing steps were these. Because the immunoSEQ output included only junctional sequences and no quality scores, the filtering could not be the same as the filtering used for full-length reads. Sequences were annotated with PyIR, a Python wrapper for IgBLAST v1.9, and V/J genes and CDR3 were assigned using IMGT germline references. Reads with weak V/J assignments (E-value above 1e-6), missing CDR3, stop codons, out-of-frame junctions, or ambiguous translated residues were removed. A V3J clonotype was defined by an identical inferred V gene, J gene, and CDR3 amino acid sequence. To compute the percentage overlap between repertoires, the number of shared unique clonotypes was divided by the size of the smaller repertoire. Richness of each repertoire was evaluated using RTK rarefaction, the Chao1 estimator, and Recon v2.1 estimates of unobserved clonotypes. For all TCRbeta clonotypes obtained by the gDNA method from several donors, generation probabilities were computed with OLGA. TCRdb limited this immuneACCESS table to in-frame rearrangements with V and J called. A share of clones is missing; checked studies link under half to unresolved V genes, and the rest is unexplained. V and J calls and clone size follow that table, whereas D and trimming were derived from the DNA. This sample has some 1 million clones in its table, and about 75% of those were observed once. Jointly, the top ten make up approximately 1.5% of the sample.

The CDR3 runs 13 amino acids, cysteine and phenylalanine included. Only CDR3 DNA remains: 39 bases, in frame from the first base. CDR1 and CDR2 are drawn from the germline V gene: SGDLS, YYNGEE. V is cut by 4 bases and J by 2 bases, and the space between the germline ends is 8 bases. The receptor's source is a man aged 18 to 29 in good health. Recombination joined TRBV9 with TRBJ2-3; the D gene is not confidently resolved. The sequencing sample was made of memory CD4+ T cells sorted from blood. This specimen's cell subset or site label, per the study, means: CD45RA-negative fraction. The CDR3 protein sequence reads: CASSPHFTDTQYF. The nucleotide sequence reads TGTGCCAGCAGCCCACATTTCACAGATACGCAGTATTTT. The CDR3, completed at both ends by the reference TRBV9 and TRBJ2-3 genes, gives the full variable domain DSGVTQTPKHLITATGQRVTLRCSPRSGDLSVYWYQQSLDQGLQFLIQYYNGEERAKGNILERFSAQQFPDLHSELNLSSLELGDSALYFCASSPHFTDTQYFGPGTRLTVL.